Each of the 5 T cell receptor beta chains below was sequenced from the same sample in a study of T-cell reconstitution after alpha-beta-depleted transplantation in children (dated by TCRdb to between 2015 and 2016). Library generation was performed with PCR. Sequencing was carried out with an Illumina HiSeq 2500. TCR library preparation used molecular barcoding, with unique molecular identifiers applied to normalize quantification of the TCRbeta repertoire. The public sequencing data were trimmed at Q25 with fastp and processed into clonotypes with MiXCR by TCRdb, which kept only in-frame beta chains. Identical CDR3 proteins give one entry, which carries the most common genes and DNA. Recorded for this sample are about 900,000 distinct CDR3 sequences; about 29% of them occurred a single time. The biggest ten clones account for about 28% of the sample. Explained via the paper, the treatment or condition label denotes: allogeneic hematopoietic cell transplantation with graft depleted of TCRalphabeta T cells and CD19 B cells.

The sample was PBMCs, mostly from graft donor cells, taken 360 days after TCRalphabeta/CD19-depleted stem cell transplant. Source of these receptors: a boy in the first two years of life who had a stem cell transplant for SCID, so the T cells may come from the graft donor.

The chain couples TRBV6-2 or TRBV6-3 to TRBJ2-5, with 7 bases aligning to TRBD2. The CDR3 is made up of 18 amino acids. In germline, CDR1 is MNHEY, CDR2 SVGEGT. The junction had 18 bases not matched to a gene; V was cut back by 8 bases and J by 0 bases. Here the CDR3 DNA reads TGTGCCAGCGGGGGGGACGAGCAAATCTATTGGTACCAAGAGACCCAGTACTTC. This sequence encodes CASGGDEQIYWYQETQYF.

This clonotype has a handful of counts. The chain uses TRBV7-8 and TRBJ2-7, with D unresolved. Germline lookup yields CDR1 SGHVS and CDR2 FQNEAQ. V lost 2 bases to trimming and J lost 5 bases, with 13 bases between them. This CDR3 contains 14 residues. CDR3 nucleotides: TGTGCCAGCAGCTTACCCAAACGCACCCACGAGCAGTACTTC. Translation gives CASSLPKRTHEQYF.

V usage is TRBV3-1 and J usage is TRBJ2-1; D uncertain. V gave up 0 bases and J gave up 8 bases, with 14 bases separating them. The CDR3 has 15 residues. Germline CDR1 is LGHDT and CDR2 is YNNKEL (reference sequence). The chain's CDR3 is CASSQEVGRPDEQFF. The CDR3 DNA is TGTGCCAGCAGCCAAGAGGTAGGCCGGCCCGATGAGCAGTTCTTC.

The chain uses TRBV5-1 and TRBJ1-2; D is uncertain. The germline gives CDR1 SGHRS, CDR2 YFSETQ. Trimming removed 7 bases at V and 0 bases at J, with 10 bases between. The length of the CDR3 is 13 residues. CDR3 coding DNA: TGCGCCAGCGCATCCGGGACTAACTATGGCTACACCTTC. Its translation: CASASGTNYGYTF.

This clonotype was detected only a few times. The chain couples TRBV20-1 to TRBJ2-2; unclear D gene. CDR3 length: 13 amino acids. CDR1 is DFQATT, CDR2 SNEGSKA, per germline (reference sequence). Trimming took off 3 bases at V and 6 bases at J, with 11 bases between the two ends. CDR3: CSASPSKAGELFF. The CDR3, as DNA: TGCAGTGCTAGCCCTAGTAAGGCCGGGGAGCTGTTTTTT.